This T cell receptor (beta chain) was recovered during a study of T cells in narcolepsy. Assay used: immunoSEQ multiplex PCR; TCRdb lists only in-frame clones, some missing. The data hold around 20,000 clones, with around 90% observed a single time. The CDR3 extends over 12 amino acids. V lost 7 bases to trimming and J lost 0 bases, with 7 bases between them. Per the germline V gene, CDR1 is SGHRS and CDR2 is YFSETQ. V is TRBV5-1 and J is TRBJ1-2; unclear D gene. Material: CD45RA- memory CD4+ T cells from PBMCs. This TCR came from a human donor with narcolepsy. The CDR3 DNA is TGCGCCAGCGGAAATCCTAACTATGGCTACACCTTC. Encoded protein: CASGNPNYGYTF.